Listed below are T cell receptor beta chains from one sample, sequenced in a study of tumor-infiltrating lymphocytes in primary liver carcinoma. TCRdb re-analysed the multiplex PCR reads in MiXCR, keeping a single row per CDR3 protein. The table has approximately 120,000 distinct CDR3 sequences, under 65% seen once; the top ten hold more than 7%. The material sequenced was liver tumor tissue from sampling region 3. These TCRs come from a woman between 55 and 75 years old with primary liver carcinoma and hepatitis B virus infection. Both conserved end residues are part of each CDR3. D genes are given only for firm matches. Part of the rows lack a size; the others show once, few, many or a class for expanded clones.

size | D | J | V | DNA | CDR3
- | TRBD1 | TRBJ1-5 | TRBV5-1 | TGCGCCGGCAGCTTCCAGGGGGACAGCAATCAGCCCCAGCATTTT | CAGSFQGDSNQPQHF
- | TRBD1 | TRBJ1-1 | TRBV25-1 | TGTACCAGCACAGGGACAGTTACGAACACTGAAGCTTTCTTC | CTSTGTVTNTEAFF
- | - | TRBJ1-1 | TRBV28 | TGTGCCAGCCAGGATCCGAACGCTGAAGCTTTCTTT | CASQDPNAEAFF
- | - | TRBJ2-2 | TRBV11-2 | TGTGCCGGCGGCAGGGAGAACACCGGGGAGCTATTTTTT | CAGGRENTGELFF
- | - | TRBJ1-1 | TRBV12-3/TRBV12-4 | TGTACCATCAGCCCCGACAAGTGGGGCAAAGCTTTCTTT | CTISPDKWGKAFF
- | TRBD2 | TRBJ2-1 | TRBV11-2 | TGTGCCGGCAGCTTAGAGAGCGGGAGTGTGAGTGAACGGTTCTTC | CAGSLESGSVSERFF
medium-sized | TRBD2 | TRBJ2-3 | TRBV11-2 | TGTGCCAGCAGCCAAGGACTGACTAGCGCAACAGATACGCAGTATTTT | CASSQGLTSATDTQYF
- | - | TRBJ2-6 | TRBV29-1 | TGCAACGTTGGGGGGCGCTCTGTGGCCAACGTCCTGACTTTC | CNVGGRSVANVLTF
- | - | TRBJ1-1 | TRBV28 | TGTGCCAGCCCCCCCCCGGGGGCCACGAACACTGAAGCTTTCTTT | CASPPPGATNTEAFF
once | TRBD1 | TRBJ1-5 | TRBV6-6 | TGTACCGGCAGTTACGGCGCAGGGGGTAGCAATCAGCCCCAGCATTTT | CTGSYGAGGSNQPQHF
- | TRBD2 | TRBJ2-7 | TRBV5-1 | TGCGCCAGCAGCTTGCAGGGTAGCGGGAGTTCCTACGAGCAGTACTTC | CASSLQGSGSSYEQYF
- | - | TRBJ2-2 | TRBV30 | TGTGCCTGGAGTGTAAAAGGGATCCCGGGACGTCCCCTTAGGGCGAGCACCGGGGAGCTGTTTTTT | CAWSVKGIPGRPLRASTGELFF
- | - | TRBJ2-3 | TRBV11-2 | TGTCCCGGCAAACCGGAACTGGGCACAGATACGCAGTATTTT | CPGKPELGTDTQYF
- | - | TRBJ1-5 | TRBV28 | TGTGCCAGCAGGAAACCACAGGGTAGCAATCAGCTCCAACATTTT | CASRKPQGSNQLQHF
- | - | TRBJ2-5 | TRBV7-9 | TGTGCCAGCAGCTTAGAGAGTCAAAGGGTGGTGGAGACCCAGTACTTT | CASSLESQRVVETQYF
- | TRBD2 | TRBJ2-1 | TRBV6-5 | TGTGCCAGCAGTCCGCCGGGACTAGTGGTCCAGAATGAGCAGCTCTTC | CASSPPGLVVQNEQLF
- | - | TRBJ2-3 | TRBV10-3 | TGTGCCATCAGTTCCACTAGCTCAGGGGCAGATACGCAGTATTTT | CAISSTSSGADTQYF
few | - | TRBJ1-1 | TRBV6-4 | TGTGCCAGCAGTTGGCAGGGTGGGGCTGAAGCTTTCTTT | CASSWQGGAEAFF
few | - | TRBJ2-7 | TRBV28 | TGTGCCAGCGTAGGCCGACAGGACTACGAGCAGTACTTC | CASVGRQDYEQYF
- | - | TRBJ2-3 | TRBV7-2 | TGTGCCAGCAGCTTAGTTGCGTCAAATACGCAGTATTTT | CASSLVASNTQYF
- | - | TRBJ2-7 | TRBV12-3/TRBV12-4 | TGTGCCAGCAGTTTTTTGTACAGCGGCCACGAGCAGTACTTC | CASSFLYSGHEQYF
- | - | TRBJ2-3 | TRBV5-1 | TGCGCCAGCAGCTTGCGACAGGTCACAGATACGCAGTATTTT | CASSLRQVTDTQYF
- | - | TRBJ1-1 | TRBV4-2 | TGTGCTAACAGCCAAGAAGCAGTCGGGAACACTGAAGCTTTCTTT | CANSQEAVGNTEAFF
- | TRBD2 | TRBJ2-3 | TRBV29-1 | TGCAGGGTGATGCGGGGGAACATAGATACGCAGTATTTT | CRVMRGNIDTQYF
- | TRBD1 | TRBJ2-7 | TRBV14 | TGTGCCAGCGGCCAGTGGACAGGTTGCTACGAGCAGTACTTC | CASGQWTGCYEQYF
- | - | TRBJ2-5 | TRBV29-1 | TGCGGTGGGACCCGGCAAGAGACCCAGTACTTC | CGGTRQETQYF
- | - | TRBJ2-1 | TRBV12-3/TRBV12-4 | TGTCCCAACAGTTGGGGTAGGACGCAGTTCTTC | CPNSWGRTQFF
few | TRBD2 | TRBJ2-7 | TRBV18 | TGTGCCAGCTCGGTTAGCGGGAGGTCCTACGAGCAGTACTTC | CASSVSGRSYEQYF
- | TRBD1 | TRBJ1-4 | TRBV11-2 | TGTGCCAGCAGCTCGACAGGGACCACCCGAGCAACTAATGAAAAATTGTTATTT | CASSSTGTTRATNEKLLF
- | - | TRBJ2-1 | TRBV11-1 | TGTGCCAGCAGCTTAGGGGGAACGACCTGTAATGAGCAGTTATTC | CASSLGGTTCNEQLF
- | - | TRBJ2-3 | TRBV11-2 | TGTGTCAGCAGCCTGGGACCCCCCACAGATATGCAGTATTTT | CVSSLGPPTDMQYF
few | - | TRBJ2-3 | TRBV29-1 | TGCAGCGTCCTACCGGGAGAGGGCACGGATACGCAGTATTTT | CSVLPGEGTDTQYF
- | - | TRBJ1-4 | TRBV11-2 | TGTGCCAGCAGCATCTTTCGGGATGAAGAACTGTTTTTT | CASSIFRDEELFF
- | TRBD2 | TRBJ2-7 | TRBV28 | TGTGCCAGCAGCCAGAGCGGGAGTCCCTACGAGCACTACTTC | CASSQSGSPYEHYF
few | TRBD1 | TRBJ1-4 | TRBV11-2 | TGTGCCAGGAGTGACAGGGACCATGAAAAACTGTTTTTT | CARSDRDHEKLFF
many | - | TRBJ2-7 | TRBV28 | TGTGCCAGCCAGAATACCTACGAGCAGTACTTC | CASQNTYEQYF
- | - | TRBJ2-3 | TRBV29-1 | TGCAGCGTTGCTTTCGCAGGTAGCACAGATACGCAGTGTTTT | CSVAFAGSTDTQCF
few | - | TRBJ1-5 | TRBV19 | TGTGCCAGTAGTATCATGGGAGATCAGCCCCAGCATTTT | CASSIMGDQPQHF
- | TRBD2 | TRBJ2-1 | TRBV11-2 | TGTGTCAGTAGCTTAGGTATGGTAGCGGGAGGGCCGAATGAGCAGTTCTTC | CVSSLGMVAGGPNEQFF
many | - | TRBJ2-5 | TRBV29-1 | TGCAGCGTTGAAGAGTACCAAGAGACCCAGTACTTC | CSVEEYQETQYF
- | - | TRBJ2-7 | TRBV7-9 | TGTGCCAGCAGCTTAGGCCTCCTAGATACCGAGCAGTACTTC | CASSLGLLDTEQYF
- | - | TRBJ2-5 | TRBV6-1 | TGTGCCAGCAGAGAAGGGGGTAGGGAGTACCAAGAGACCCAGTACTTC | CASREGGREYQETQYF
once | TRBD1 | TRBJ2-1 | TRBV11-2 | TGTGCCAGCAGCTCCCAGGACAGGGTCCTGGATGAGCTGTTCTTC | CASSSQDRVLDELFF
once | TRBD1 | TRBJ2-5 | TRBV6-6 | TGTGCCAGCGGACAGGGCCAAAACCAACTAGAGACCCAGTACTTT | CASGQGQNQLETQYF
few | TRBD2 | TRBJ2-1 | TRBV11-3 | TGTGCCGGCAGCTTAGGCCAAGGCGGGAGGGCCGGCTACAGTGAGCAGTTCTTC | CAGSLGQGGRAGYSEQFF
- | TRBD2 | TRBJ2-1 | TRBV7-7 | TGTGCTAACAGCTTAGGTAGCGGGAACGACAATGAGCAGTTCTTC | CANSLGSGNDNEQFF
many | - | TRBJ1-1 | TRBV29-1 | TGCAGCACCCAGGGAGTTCGGAACACTGAAGCTTTCTTT | CSTQGVRNTEAFF
many | TRBD1 | TRBJ2-7 | TRBV6-5 | TGTGCCAGCAGTTACTCAGGGACAGCTCAGGGCGAGCAGTACTTC | CASSYSGTAQGEQYF
- | - | TRBJ1-2 | TRBV11-2 | TGTACCGGCAGCCCAGTTCGAGGTGCGGGAGGAAGGTATGGCTACACCTTC | CTGSPVRGAGGRYGYTF
- | - | TRBJ1-1 | TRBV5-4 | TGTGCCAGCAGCTTGGGAGGGAGAGTGAACACTGAAGCTTTCTTT | CASSLGGRVNTEAFF
many | TRBD1 | TRBJ1-2 | TRBV2 | TGTGCCAGCAGCTCAGCCGTCGGACAGGGCTATGGCTACACCTTC | CASSSAVGQGYGYTF
few | - | TRBJ1-2 | TRBV25-1 | TGTGCCAGCAGTCGAGGGGGTTCAGGTGGCTACACCTTC | CASSRGGSGGYTF